This T cell receptor beta chain came from a study of T cells in Graves' hyperthyroidism and ophthalmopathy. Broader study findings: Most clonotypes that expanded in the thyroid above 0.001 also showed up in blood.

This clonotype occurred a few times. What it recognizes is unknown. CDR1 MGHRA and CDR2 YSYEKL come from the germline V gene. CDR3 length equals 15 residues. V dropped 3 bases and J dropped 3 bases, with 14 bases sitting between them. Researchers amplified the TCR beta CDR3 regions from RNA transcripts. Using the HTBI primer set, a first-round RT-PCR was run on the TCR CDR3. Using its own MiXCR run on the multiplex PCR reads, TCRdb lists one record per CDR3 protein. This sample yields roughly 700,000 distinct CDR3 sequences, of which approximately 14% are seen a single time; more than 8.5% belongs to the top ten.

The clonotype was recovered from a woman under 30 with Graves' hyperthyroidism. V usage is TRBV4-1 and J usage is TRBJ1-2; D remains unclear. Material for sequencing was blood. CDR3 loop: CASSHRGESDYGYTF. DNA of the CDR3: TGCGCCAGCAGCCACCGCGGGGAGAGCGACTATGGCTACACCTTC.